One T cell receptor (beta chain) is described in this entry. This sample is drawn from a study of PD-L1 blockade in urothelial cancer. The CDR3 runs 14 residues. J lost 2 bases, V lost 6 bases, and 7 bases had no gene match. Germline V gene sequence: CDR1 MNHNS, CDR2 SASEGT. TCRdb's table, derived via immunoSEQ multiplex PCR, lists solely in-frame clones and lacks some. Here the sample spans tens of thousands of clones, 70% to 80% being singletons. Time point indicated: peripheral blood 6 weeks after treatment start. The receptor was isolated from a man between 65 and 85 years old with urothelial cancer. The sequenced sample was PBMCs, obtained around atezolizumab (anti-PD-L1) treatment. This rearrangement joins TRBV6-1 to TRBJ2-7; 7 bases map to TRBD1. The CDR3 protein is CASRDRQGTYEQYF. The CDR3 bases are TGTGCCAGCAGGGATAGACAGGGCACCTACGAGCAGTACTTC.